The present TCR beta chain was sequenced within a study of beta chain features in type 1 diabetes. Per germline, CDR1 MNHEY and CDR2 SVGAGI. V lost 7 bases and J 6 bases, leaving 15 bases between the germline ends. The CDR3 loop spans 13 amino acids. As to this clone: Its target is unknown.

Findings of the study overall: In cDNA sequencing, cells with high TCR expression could be over-represented.

Isolated RNA was reverse transcribed in full, so expressed TCRB transcripts were sequenced. TCRdb's table, derived via immunoSEQ multiplex PCR, lists solely in-frame clones and lacks some. Of under 450,000 clones in the sample, about 14% are singletons; the top ten hold more than 0.015%. The origin of this receptor is a woman between 18 and 30 years old in good health. The sample was naive CD4+ T cells from blood. The chain employs TRBV6-5 and TRBJ1-1; a possible D gene is TRBD1 (6 bases). CDR3 sequence (DNA): TGTGCCAGCATCACAGGGCTCCCACCTGAAGCTTTCTTT. Amino acids: CASITGLPPEAFF.